This is a list of T cell receptor beta chains from one sample in a study of control samples from healthy donors and cancer patients. Here immunoSEQ multiplex PCR was the method, and the copy in TCRdb shows in-frame clones only, minus some. In total, the table holds 150,000 to 200,000 clones. Sequenced: blood. These receptors were obtained from a woman younger than 45 in good health. Each CDR3 is given with its conserved first and last residue. D genes are given only for firm matches.

d_call: TRBD1; j_call: TRBJ1-6; v_call: TRBV18; cdr3_length: 15; cdr3_aa: CASSPRQGANSPLHF; cdr3_nt: TGTGCCAGCTCACCCAGACAGGGCGCTAATTCACCCCTCCACTTT
d_call: NA; j_call: TRBJ1-2; v_call: TRBV5-1; cdr3_length: 16; cdr3_aa: CASSWTPGISNYGYTF; cdr3_nt: TGCGCCAGCAGCTGGACCCCAGGGATCTCAAACTATGGCTACACCTTC
d_call: NA; j_call: TRBJ1-2; v_call: TRBV6-5; cdr3_length: 14; cdr3_aa: CASSSGNNFYGYTF; cdr3_nt: TGTGCCAGCAGTTCCGGGAACAACTTCTATGGCTACACCTTC
d_call: NA; j_call: TRBJ2-5; v_call: TRBV7-2; cdr3_length: 13; cdr3_aa: CASSLVSKETQYF; cdr3_nt: TGTGCCAGCAGCTTAGTAAGCAAAGAGACCCAGTACTTC
d_call: NA; j_call: TRBJ2-7; v_call: TRBV20-1; cdr3_length: 10; cdr3_aa: CSARTDEQYF; cdr3_nt: TGCAGTGCTAGAACGGACGAGCAGTACTTC
d_call: TRBD2; j_call: TRBJ2-3; v_call: TRBV5-4; cdr3_length: 15; cdr3_aa: CASTIAGGRKDTQYF; cdr3_nt: TGTGCCAGCACGATAGCGGGGGGGCGAAAGGATACGCAGTATTTT
d_call: NA; j_call: TRBJ2-1; v_call: TRBV7-2; cdr3_length: 15; cdr3_aa: CASSLQNPVYNEQFF; cdr3_nt: TGTGCCAGCAGCTTACAGAATCCAGTTTACAATGAGCAGTTCTTC
d_call: NA; j_call: TRBJ1-2; v_call: TRBV15; cdr3_length: 14; cdr3_aa: CATSRDPALVSYTF; cdr3_nt: TGTGCCACCAGCAGAGACCCGGCTCTAGTAAGCTACACCTTC
d_call: TRBD1; j_call: TRBJ1-5; v_call: TRBV2; cdr3_length: 14; cdr3_aa: CASSDYRGRGPQHF; cdr3_nt: TGTGCCAGCAGTGACTACAGGGGACGGGGGCCCCAGCATTTT
d_call: NA; j_call: TRBJ2-7; v_call: TRBV2; cdr3_length: 18; cdr3_aa: CASSERGARGWSSYEQYF; cdr3_nt: TGTGCCAGCAGTGAACGCGGCGCCAGGGGCTGGAGCTCCTACGAGCAGTACTTC
d_call: NA; j_call: TRBJ2-3; v_call: TRBV5-1; cdr3_length: 15; cdr3_aa: CASSYGGRSTDTQYF; cdr3_nt: TGCGCCAGCAGCTACGGAGGACGGAGCACAGATACGCAGTATTTT
d_call: TRBD1; j_call: TRBJ1-5; v_call: TRBV7-8; cdr3_length: 14; cdr3_aa: CASSQGQGNQPQHF; cdr3_nt: TGTGCCAGCAGTCAGGGACAGGGCAATCAGCCCCAGCATTTT
d_call: TRBD1; j_call: TRBJ1-2; v_call: TRBV2; cdr3_length: 15; cdr3_aa: CASSQGQGGRYGYTF; cdr3_nt: TGTGCCAGCAGTCAGGGACAGGGTGGAAGGTATGGCTACACCTTC
d_call: TRBD2; j_call: TRBJ2-5; v_call: TRBV29-1; cdr3_length: 14; cdr3_aa: CSGTGTSGQETQYF; cdr3_nt: TGCAGCGGAACCGGGACTAGCGGACAAGAGACCCAGTACTTC
d_call: NA; j_call: TRBJ2-3; v_call: TRBV6-7; cdr3_length: 18; cdr3_aa: CASSYPRESPPCTDTQYF; cdr3_nt: TGTGCCAGCAGTTACCCCCGGGAGTCCCCTCCCTGCACAGATACGCAGTATTTT
d_call: TRBD2; j_call: TRBJ2-1; v_call: TRBV4-2; cdr3_length: 15; cdr3_aa: CASSRLAGGPNEQFF; cdr3_nt: TGTGCCAGCAGTAGACTAGCGGGGGGGCCGAATGAGCAGTTCTTC
d_call: NA; j_call: TRBJ2-7; v_call: TRBV18; cdr3_length: 13; cdr3_aa: CASSPREDYEQYF; cdr3_nt: TGTGCCAGCTCACCAAGGGAAGACTACGAGCAGTACTTC
d_call: TRBD1; j_call: TRBJ1-3; v_call: TRBV11-2; cdr3_length: 16; cdr3_aa: CASSWSTGAGGNTIYF; cdr3_nt: TGTGCCAGCAGTTGGTCGACAGGGGCTGGCGGAAACACCATATATTTT
d_call: NA; j_call: TRBJ2-2; v_call: TRBV24-1; cdr3_length: 13; cdr3_aa: CATADPNTGELFF; cdr3_nt: TGTGCCACCGCGGATCCTAACACCGGGGAGCTGTTTTTT
d_call: NA; j_call: TRBJ1-1; v_call: TRBV5-4; cdr3_length: 14; cdr3_aa: CASRGAGGNTEAFF; cdr3_nt: TGTGCCAGCAGGGGTGCGGGGGGCAACACTGAAGCTTTCTTT
d_call: TRBD2; j_call: TRBJ2-3; v_call: TRBV4-1; cdr3_length: 18; cdr3_aa: CASSQGRGTSGRTDTQYF; cdr3_nt: TGCGCCAGCAGCCAAGGACGGGGGACTAGCGGGCGCACAGATACGCAGTATTTT
d_call: NA; j_call: TRBJ1-2; v_call: TRBV9; cdr3_length: 14; cdr3_aa: CASSVAPREDGYTF; cdr3_nt: TGTGCCAGCAGCGTAGCTCCCAGGGAGGATGGCTACACCTTC
d_call: NA; j_call: TRBJ1-1; v_call: TRBV4-1; cdr3_length: 14; cdr3_aa: CASSQGQAYTEAFF; cdr3_nt: TGCGCCAGCAGCCAAGGACAGGCCTACACTGAAGCTTTCTTT
d_call: NA; j_call: TRBJ1-1; v_call: TRBV30; cdr3_length: 14; cdr3_aa: CAWSPGLGSTEAFF; cdr3_nt: TGTGCCTGGAGCCCAGGACTTGGGAGCACTGAAGCTTTCTTT
d_call: TRBD2; j_call: TRBJ2-7; v_call: TRBV28; cdr3_length: 15; cdr3_aa: CASGTGASGDYEQYF; cdr3_nt: TGTGCCAGCGGTACAGGGGCTAGCGGGGACTACGAGCAGTACTTC
d_call: NA; j_call: TRBJ1-3; v_call: TRBV7-2; cdr3_length: 15; cdr3_aa: CASSLVDTSGNTIYF; cdr3_nt: TGTGCCAGCAGCTTAGTCGACACCTCTGGAAACACCATATATTTT
d_call: NA; j_call: TRBJ1-2; v_call: TRBV5-4; cdr3_length: 15; cdr3_aa: CASSLGGGFNYGYTF; cdr3_nt: TGTGCCAGCAGCTTAGGTGGGGGTTTCAACTATGGCTACACCTTC
d_call: NA; j_call: TRBJ1-5; v_call: TRBV19; cdr3_length: 14; cdr3_aa: CASSISGVNQPQHF; cdr3_nt: TGTGCCAGTAGTATTTCAGGGGTCAATCAGCCCCAGCATTTT
d_call: TRBD1; j_call: TRBJ1-2; v_call: TRBV5-8; cdr3_length: 15; cdr3_aa: CASSWGDRGYYGYTF; cdr3_nt: TGTGCCAGCAGCTGGGGGGACAGGGGTTACTATGGCTACACCTTC
d_call: TRBD1; j_call: TRBJ1-5; v_call: TRBV11-2; cdr3_length: 15; cdr3_aa: CASSQGQYSNQPQHF; cdr3_nt: TGTGCCAGCAGCCAGGGACAGTATAGCAATCAGCCCCAGCATTTT
d_call: NA; j_call: TRBJ2-7; v_call: TRBV4-3; cdr3_length: 13; cdr3_aa: CASSQGGPYEQYF; cdr3_nt: TGCGCCAGCAGCCAGGGGGGGCCCTACGAGCAGTACTTC
d_call: NA; j_call: TRBJ1-1; v_call: TRBV21-1; cdr3_length: 13; cdr3_aa: CASSKRSHTEAFF; cdr3_nt: TGTGCCAGCTCAAAAAGGTCCCACACTGAAGCTTTCTTT
d_call: TRBD1; j_call: TRBJ1-6; v_call: TRBV2; cdr3_length: 13; cdr3_aa: CATETGGASPLHF; cdr3_nt: TGTGCCACCGAGACAGGGGGCGCATCACCCCTCCACTTT
d_call: NA; j_call: TRBJ1-4; v_call: TRBV7-2; cdr3_length: 18; cdr3_aa: CASSSNPTGEGINEKLFF; cdr3_nt: TGTGCCAGCAGCTCCAATCCCACGGGGGAGGGTATTAATGAAAAACTGTTTTTT
d_call: NA; j_call: TRBJ1-1; v_call: TRBV10-1; cdr3_length: 13; cdr3_aa: CASSGRGSTEAFF; cdr3_nt: TGCGCCAGCAGTGGGAGAGGGAGCACTGAAGCTTTCTTT
d_call: NA; j_call: TRBJ1-1; v_call: TRBV7-2; cdr3_length: 14; cdr3_aa: CASSRPPGGTEAFF; cdr3_nt: TGTGCCAGCAGCCGGCCCCCGGGGGGTACTGAAGCTTTCTTT
d_call: NA; j_call: TRBJ1-1; v_call: TRBV6-4; cdr3_length: 13; cdr3_aa: CASSVGQNTEAFF; cdr3_nt: TGTGCCAGCAGTGTGGGACAAAACACTGAAGCTTTCTTT
d_call: TRBD1; j_call: TRBJ2-3; v_call: TRBV5-8; cdr3_length: 14; cdr3_aa: CASSGGQVTDTQYF; cdr3_nt: TGTGCCAGCAGCGGGGGACAGGTCACAGATACGCAGTATTTT
d_call: TRBD1; j_call: TRBJ2-2; v_call: TRBV7-9; cdr3_length: 17; cdr3_aa: CASSLAGTGKPAGELFF; cdr3_nt: TGTGCCAGCAGCTTGGCCGGGACAGGGAAACCGGCCGGGGAGCTGTTTTTT
d_call: NA; j_call: TRBJ1-5; v_call: TRBV7-9; cdr3_length: 13; cdr3_aa: CASSEGLNQPQHF; cdr3_nt: TGTGCCAGCAGCGAGGGGCTTAATCAGCCCCAGCATTTT
d_call: NA; j_call: TRBJ1-6; v_call: TRBV6-2/TRBV6-3; cdr3_length: 15; cdr3_aa: CASSFGFLYNSPLHF; cdr3_nt: TGTGCCAGCAGTTTTGGGTTCCTGTATAATTCACCCCTCCACTTT
d_call: NA; j_call: TRBJ2-1; v_call: TRBV7-2; cdr3_length: 13; cdr3_aa: CASGFGTLLQQFF; cdr3_nt: TGTGCCAGCGGGTTTGGGACTTTGCTTCAGCAGTTCTTC
d_call: NA; j_call: TRBJ1-6; v_call: TRBV13; cdr3_length: 18; cdr3_aa: CASSLGRVRSSYNSPLHF; cdr3_nt: TGTGCCAGCAGCTTAGGCCGCGTACGGAGCTCCTATAATTCACCCCTCCACTTT
d_call: NA; j_call: TRBJ1-1; v_call: TRBV29-1; cdr3_length: 12; cdr3_aa: CSVGPTSGVAFF; cdr3_nt: TGCAGCGTCGGACCCACATCGGGAGTAGCTTTCTTT
d_call: TRBD1; j_call: TRBJ2-5; v_call: TRBV5-1; cdr3_length: 15; cdr3_aa: CASREMGQGGETQYF; cdr3_nt: TGCGCCAGCAGGGAGATGGGACAGGGGGGAGAGACCCAGTACTTC
d_call: NA; j_call: TRBJ2-7; v_call: TRBV7-9; cdr3_length: 14; cdr3_aa: CASKTDIPAGEQYF; cdr3_nt: TGTGCCAGCAAAACGGACATCCCGGCGGGCGAGCAGTACTTC
d_call: NA; j_call: TRBJ1-2; v_call: TRBV5-4; cdr3_length: 15; cdr3_aa: CASSLDQRGGNGYTF; cdr3_nt: TGTGCCAGCAGCTTGGATCAACGGGGGGGGAATGGCTACACCTTC
d_call: NA; j_call: TRBJ2-1; v_call: TRBV4-1; cdr3_length: 12; cdr3_aa: CASSHPGGEQFF; cdr3_nt: TGCGCCAGCAGCCACCCCGGAGGCGAGCAGTTCTTC
d_call: NA; j_call: TRBJ2-2; v_call: TRBV23-1; cdr3_length: 14; cdr3_aa: CASNWDRRTGELFF; cdr3_nt: TGCGCCAGCAACTGGGACCGTCGGACCGGGGAGCTGTTTTTT
d_call: NA; j_call: TRBJ1-1; v_call: TRBV12-3/TRBV12-4; cdr3_length: 13; cdr3_aa: CASSFRGNTEAFF; cdr3_nt: TGTGCCAGCAGTTTCCGAGGGAACACTGAAGCTTTCTTT
d_call: TRBD1; j_call: TRBJ1-2; v_call: TRBV7-2; cdr3_length: 14; cdr3_aa: CASSLARDRDGYTF; cdr3_nt: TGTGCCAGCAGCTTAGCTAGGGACAGGGATGGCTACACCTTC
d_call: NA; j_call: TRBJ2-6; v_call: TRBV9; cdr3_length: 15; cdr3_aa: CASSVAGTGANVLTF; cdr3_nt: TGTGCCAGCAGCGTAGCGGGTACTGGGGCCAACGTCCTGACTTTC